Listed here is a single TCR beta chain. What it recognizes is unknown. The CDR3 is made up of 15 amino acids. Germline values: CDR1 MNHEY, CDR2 SVGAGI. V was clipped by 6 bases and J by 2 bases; unmatched bases: 5. These data belong to a study of T-cell reconstitution after alpha-beta-depleted transplantation in children. Overall study findings and caveats: For some patients, TCRbeta diversity was high at day 60 because of recipient T cells and thymic progenitors that survived. T cells produced anew were the main source of T-cell counts and diversity one year after transplant. Reportedly, alpha-beta T cells present about two months post-transplant originated from several hundred expanded clones of graft origin.

Unique molecular identifiers were incorporated into the prepared TCRbeta library. From the PCR reads, TCRdb called clonotypes with MiXCR, one entry per CDR3 protein. The profile covers a few hundred thousand distinct CDR3 sequences, with about 26% appearing a single time and 2.6% taken by the ten largest. Sample: PBMCs, taken before TCRalphabeta/CD19-depleted stem cell transplant. The source is a girl aged 2 to 10 with Fanconi anemia, due to receive a stem cell transplant. This sequence joins TRBV6-5 and TRBJ1-5, with TRBD1 matching over 9 bases. CDR3: CASSLDRGGNQPQHF. The DNA of the CDR3 is TGTGCCAGCAGCTTGGACAGGGGAGGCAATCAGCCCCAGCATTTT.